These T cell receptor beta chains were read from a single sample in a study of shared clonotypes between healthy human individuals. The data were produced by immunoSEQ multiplex PCR, yet TCRdb's version contains in-frame clones alone and is incomplete. There are 600,000 to 700,000 clones in the sample; 73% occur only once, and around 2% lies in the top ten. Specimen: memory CD4+ T cells sorted from blood. The receptor set was obtained from a woman aged 25 to 39 in good health. CDR3s leave out the opening cysteine and the closing phenylalanine or tryptophan. D genes are given only for firm matches. Not every row has a clone size; where given, it reads once, few, many or a size class.

TRBV18	-	TRBD2	ASSLVAGGHEQY
TRBV4-2	few	-	ASSQDRRTDTGELF
TRBV28	-	-	ASSISRDTQY
TRBV5-1	-	TRBD1	ASSPNTFLGQGGPANYGYT
TRBV5-1	once	-	ASSFWDDQSYGYT
TRBV27	-	TRBD1	ASGDRGDGYT
TRBV2	-	TRBD2	ASSRAGGKTGELF
TRBV6-5	-	-	ASSYSAKTYEQY
TRBV7-9	few	-	ASSPGTPHSYEQY
TRBV5-1	-	-	ASSLQVQTNTGELF
TRBV27	-	-	ASSPGDGSYGYT
TRBV2	-	-	ASSREAKNIQY
TRBV25-1	-	TRBD1	ASSDTGGAWWTQY
TRBV10-3	-	-	ATSPAGGTEAF
TRBV28	-	-	ASSFLAPSTGLHYEQY
TRBV14	-	-	ASSQVRTVLH
TRBV27	-	-	ASSFVRAGANVLT
TRBV18	-	-	ASSRTHVVTYEQY
TRBV28	-	TRBD1	ASFERGTGVQPQH
TRBV9	-	-	ASSVLLAGEQY
TRBV7-2	-	-	ASSPYLNNGYT
TRBV18	many	-	ASSAGPPRSYGYT
TRBV5-1	once	-	ASSCRLVLINQPQH
TRBV5-4	once	TRBD1	ASSSSGGDVDTQY
TRBV29-1	-	-	STHSTDTQY
TRBV29-1	-	TRBD1	SVETGGGNEQF
TRBV5-1	-	-	ASSLGAGSTGELF
TRBV7-2	-	TRBD1	ASSSQGATGNTIY
TRBV5-1	-	TRBD2	ASSLVSGVNTGELF
TRBV19	-	-	ASSPPGNTEAF
TRBV7-7	-	TRBD2	ASSYLAGNTGELF
TRBV27	-	TRBD1	ASGDRAGANVLT
TRBV5-1	once	-	ASSLGQYYGYT
TRBV7-6	-	-	ASSSNSASGNTIY
TRBV11-3	-	TRBD1	ASSSRQGTNTGELF
TRBV7-9	-	TRBD2	ASSSYATSGLYEQY
TRBV30	-	TRBD1	AWSVRGGGQPQH